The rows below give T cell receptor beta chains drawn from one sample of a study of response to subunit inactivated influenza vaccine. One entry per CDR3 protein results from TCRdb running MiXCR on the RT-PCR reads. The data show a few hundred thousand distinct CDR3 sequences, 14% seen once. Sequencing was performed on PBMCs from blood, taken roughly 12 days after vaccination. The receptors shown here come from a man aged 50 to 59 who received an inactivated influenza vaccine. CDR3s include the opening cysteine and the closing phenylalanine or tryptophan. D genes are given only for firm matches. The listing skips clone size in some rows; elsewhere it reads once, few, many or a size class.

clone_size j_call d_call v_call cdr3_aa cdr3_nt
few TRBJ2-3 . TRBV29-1 CSVVGFWPTDTQYF TGCAGCGTTGTTGGATTTTGGCCCACAGATACGCAGTATTTT
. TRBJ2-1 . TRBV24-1 CATSDFGSKPGYNEQFF TGTGCCACCAGTGATTTCGGGAGCAAGCCGGGGTACAATGAGCAGTTCTTC
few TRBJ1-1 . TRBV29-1 CSVDNKNTEAFF TGCAGCGTTGATAACAAGAACACTGAAGCTTTCTTT
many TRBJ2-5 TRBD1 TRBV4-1 CASSQGQGEETQYF TGCGCCAGCAGCCAAGGACAGGGTGAAGAGACCCAGTACTTC
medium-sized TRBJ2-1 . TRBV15 CATSRDAGAFNEQFF TGTGCCACCAGCAGAGATGCGGGGGCCTTCAATGAGCAGTTCTTC
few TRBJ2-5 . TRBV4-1 CASSQDLSKETQYF TGCGCCAGCAGCCAAGATCTTAGTAAAGAGACCCAGTACTTC
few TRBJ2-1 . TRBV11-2 CASSLLKRGLAWEQFF TGTGCCAGCAGCTTATTGAAGCGAGGGCTGGCATGGGAGCAGTTCTTC
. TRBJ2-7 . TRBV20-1 CSARDRVVASYEQYF TGCAGTGCTAGAGATCGGGTAGTGGCGTCCTACGAGCAGTACTTC
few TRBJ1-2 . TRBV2 CASSGRGRYGYTF TGTGCCAGCAGTGGACGGGGGAGATATGGCTACACCTTC
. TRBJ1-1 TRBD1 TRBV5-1 CASRAGTGSGAFF TGCGCCAGCAGGGCCGGGACAGGGTCCGGAGCTTTCTTT
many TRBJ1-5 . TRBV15 CATSSQGNQPQHF TGTGCCACCAGTTCCCAGGGGAATCAGCCCCAGCATTTT
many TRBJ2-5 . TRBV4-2 CASSQNPAAPKETQYF TGTGCCAGCAGCCAAAATCCAGCGGCGCCCAAAGAGACCCAGTACTTC
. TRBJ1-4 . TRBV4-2 CASSQEWRGNEKLFF TGTGCCAGCAGCCAAGAGTGGAGGGGGAATGAAAAACTGTTTTTT